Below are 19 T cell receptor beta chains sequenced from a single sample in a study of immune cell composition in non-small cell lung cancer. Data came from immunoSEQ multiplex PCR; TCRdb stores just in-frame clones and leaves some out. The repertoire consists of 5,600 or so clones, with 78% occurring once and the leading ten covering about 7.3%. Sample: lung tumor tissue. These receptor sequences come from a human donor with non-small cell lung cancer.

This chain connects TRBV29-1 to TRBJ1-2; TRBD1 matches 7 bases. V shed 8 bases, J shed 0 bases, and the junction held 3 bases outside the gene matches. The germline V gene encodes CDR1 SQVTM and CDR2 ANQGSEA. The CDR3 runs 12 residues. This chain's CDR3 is CSCDRANYGYTF. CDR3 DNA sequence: TGCAGCTGTGACAGGGCTAACTATGGCTACACCTTC.

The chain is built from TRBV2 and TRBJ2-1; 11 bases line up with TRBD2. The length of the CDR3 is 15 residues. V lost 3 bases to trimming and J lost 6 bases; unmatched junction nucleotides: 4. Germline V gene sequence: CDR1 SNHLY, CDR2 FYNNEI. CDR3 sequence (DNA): TGTGCCAGCAGTGAGGGACTAGCGGAGTTCAATGAGCAGTTCTTC. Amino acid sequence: CASSEGLAEFNEQFF.

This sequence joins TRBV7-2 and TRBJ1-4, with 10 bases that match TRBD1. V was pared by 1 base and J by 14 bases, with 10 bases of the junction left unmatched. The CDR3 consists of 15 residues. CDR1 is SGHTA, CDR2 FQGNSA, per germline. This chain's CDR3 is CASSLGGGTGERLFF. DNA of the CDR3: TGTGCCAGCAGCTTAGGGGGCGGGACAGGGGAAAGGCTGTTTTTT.

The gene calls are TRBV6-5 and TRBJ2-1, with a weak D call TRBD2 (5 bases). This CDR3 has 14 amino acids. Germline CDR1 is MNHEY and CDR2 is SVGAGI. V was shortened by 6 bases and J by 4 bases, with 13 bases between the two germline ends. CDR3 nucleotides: TGTGCCAGCAGACCCACTAGTTTGTACAATGAGCAGTTCTTC. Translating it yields CASRPTSLYNEQFF.

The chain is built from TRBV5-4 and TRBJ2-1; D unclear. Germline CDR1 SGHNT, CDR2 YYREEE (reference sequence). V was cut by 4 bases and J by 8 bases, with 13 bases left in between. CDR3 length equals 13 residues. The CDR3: CASSQLAVDEQFF. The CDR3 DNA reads TGTGCCAGCAGCCAACTCGCTGTCGATGAGCAGTTCTTC.

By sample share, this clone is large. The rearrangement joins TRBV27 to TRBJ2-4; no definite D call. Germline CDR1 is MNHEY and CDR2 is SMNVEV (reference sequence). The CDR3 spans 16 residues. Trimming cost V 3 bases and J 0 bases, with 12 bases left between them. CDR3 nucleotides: TGTGCCAGCAGTTTGGTGCCTCCGAGAGCCAAAAACATTCAGTACTTC. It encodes CASSLVPPRAKNIQYF.

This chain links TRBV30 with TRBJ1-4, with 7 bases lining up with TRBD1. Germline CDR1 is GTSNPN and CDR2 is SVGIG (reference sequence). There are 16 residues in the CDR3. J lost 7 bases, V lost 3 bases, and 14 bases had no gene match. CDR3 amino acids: CAWRVSTGRMSEKLFF. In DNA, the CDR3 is TGTGCCTGGAGAGTATCGACAGGGAGGATGAGTGAAAAACTGTTTTTT. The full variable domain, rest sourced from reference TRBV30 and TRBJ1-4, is SQTIHQWPATLVQPVGSPLSLECTVEGTSNPNLYWYRQAAGRGLQLLFYSVGIGQISSEVPQNLSASRPQDRQFILSSKKLLLSDSGFYLCAWRVSTGRMSEKLFFGSGTQLSVL.

For the CDR3, the DNA is TGTGCCAGCAGCTGGACACCCGGGGAGCTGTTTTTT. Its protein product is CASSWTPGELFF. J is TRBJ2-2 and V is TRBV5-6; D may be TRBD1 (5 bases). Germline CDR1 SGHDT, CDR2 YYEEEE. V gave up 3 bases and J gave up 6 bases, with 6 bases separating them. The CDR3 totals 12 residues. Full variable domain (rest looked up from reference TRBV5-6 and TRBJ2-2): DAGVTQSPTHLIKTRGQQVTLRCSPKSGHDTVSWYQQALGQGPQFIFQYYEEEERQRGNFPDRFSGHQFPNYSSELNVNALLLGDSALYLCASSWTPGELFFGEGSRLTVL.

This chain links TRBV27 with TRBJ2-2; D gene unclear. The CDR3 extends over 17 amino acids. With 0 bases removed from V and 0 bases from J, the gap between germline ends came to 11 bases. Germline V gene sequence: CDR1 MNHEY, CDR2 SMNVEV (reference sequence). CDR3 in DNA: TGTGCCAGCAGTTTATCTGCTCCCCCTACGAACACCGGGGAGCTGTTTTTT. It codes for CASSLSAPPTNTGELFF.

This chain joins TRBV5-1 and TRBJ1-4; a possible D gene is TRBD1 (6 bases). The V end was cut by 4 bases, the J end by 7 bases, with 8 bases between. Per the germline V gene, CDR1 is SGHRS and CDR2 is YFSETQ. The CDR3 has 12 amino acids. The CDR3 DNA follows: TGCGCCAGCAGCGTGGACAGTGAAAAACTGTTTTTT. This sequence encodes CASSVDSEKLFF.

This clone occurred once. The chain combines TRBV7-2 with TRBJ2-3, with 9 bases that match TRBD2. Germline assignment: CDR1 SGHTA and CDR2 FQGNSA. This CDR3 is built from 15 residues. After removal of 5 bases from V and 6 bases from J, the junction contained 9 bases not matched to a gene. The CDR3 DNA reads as TGTGCCAGCAGCCTACATGGCGGGGGGGCGGATACGCAGTATTTT. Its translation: CASSLHGGGADTQYF.

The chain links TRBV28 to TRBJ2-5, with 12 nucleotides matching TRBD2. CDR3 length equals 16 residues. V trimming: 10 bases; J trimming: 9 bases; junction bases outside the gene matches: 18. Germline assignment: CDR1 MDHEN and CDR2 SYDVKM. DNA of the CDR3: TGTGCCACCTCACTCGCCCTAGCGGGGGGGACCGGGGCCCAGTACTTC. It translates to CATSLALAGGTGAQYF.

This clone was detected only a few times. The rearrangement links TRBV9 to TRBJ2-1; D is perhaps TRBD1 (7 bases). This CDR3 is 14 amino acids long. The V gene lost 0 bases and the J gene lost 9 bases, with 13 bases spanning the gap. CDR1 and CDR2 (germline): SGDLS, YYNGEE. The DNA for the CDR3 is TGTGCCAGCAGCGTAGCGTCGGGGGACAGTGAGCAGTTCTTC. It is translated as CASSVASGDSEQFF. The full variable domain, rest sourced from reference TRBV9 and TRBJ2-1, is DSGVTQTPKHLITATGQRVTLRCSPRSGDLSVYWYQQSLDQGLQFLIQYYNGEERAKGNILERFSAQQFPDLHSELNLSSLELGDSALYFCASSVASGDSEQFFGPGTRLTVL.

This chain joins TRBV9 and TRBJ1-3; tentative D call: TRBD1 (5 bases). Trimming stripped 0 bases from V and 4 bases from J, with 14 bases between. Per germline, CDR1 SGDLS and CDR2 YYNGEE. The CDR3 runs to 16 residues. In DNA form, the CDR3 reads TGTGCCAGCAGCGTAGAGGCCCAGGGTAGCGGAAACACCATATATTTT. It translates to CASSVEAQGSGNTIYF.

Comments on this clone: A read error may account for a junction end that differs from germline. CDR3 nucleotides: TGTGCTAGCAGCTTAGGACAGGGGAACAATGAGCAGTTCTTC. Protein product: CASSLGQGNNEQFF. The chain links TRBV7-7 to TRBJ2-1; 9 nucleotides agree with TRBD1. Germline CDR1 reads SSHAT; CDR2 reads FNYEAQ (reference sequence). This CDR3 is built from 14 residues.

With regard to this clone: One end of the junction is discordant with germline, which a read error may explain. The DNA of the CDR3 is TGTGCCAGCAGCGAGGAGCTTAGAGCCCAGCGAGTCTTC. It translates to CASSEELRAQRVF. The gene calls are TRBV6-5 and TRBJ2-1; D is undetermined. The germline gives CDR1 MNHEY, CDR2 SVGAGI. The CDR3 contains 13 residues.

The CDR3 is CASSQDPTGGLLYNEQFF. CDR3 sequence (DNA): TGCGCCAGCAGCCAAGACCCGACAGGGGGTTTACTCTACAATGAGCAGTTCTTC. The V and J genes are TRBV4-1 and TRBJ2-1, with 9 bases identical to TRBD1. The CDR3 spans 18 residues. J gave up 3 bases and V 0 bases, and 9 bases lay outside the gene matches. Germline V gives CDR1 MGHRA, CDR2 YSYEKL.

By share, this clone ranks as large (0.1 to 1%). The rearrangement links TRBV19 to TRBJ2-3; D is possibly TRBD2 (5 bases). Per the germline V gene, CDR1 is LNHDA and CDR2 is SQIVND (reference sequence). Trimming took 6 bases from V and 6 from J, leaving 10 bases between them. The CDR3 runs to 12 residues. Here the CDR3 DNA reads TGTGCCAGTAGCCCGGGATCGGATACGCAGTATTTT. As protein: CASSPGSDTQYF.

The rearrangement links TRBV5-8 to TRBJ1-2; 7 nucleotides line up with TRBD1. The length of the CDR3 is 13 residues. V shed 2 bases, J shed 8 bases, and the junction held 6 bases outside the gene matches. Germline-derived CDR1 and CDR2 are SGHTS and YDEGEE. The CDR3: CASSFRTGGGYTF. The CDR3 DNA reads TGTGCCAGCAGCTTTAGGACAGGCGGCGGCTACACCTTC.